This TCR beta chain was obtained from a study of OX40 agonist ivuxolimab in advanced cancers. Looking at the study overall: The dose-escalation cohort was about 80% male, with a mean age of about 58 years, ranging about 23 to 80. Under the entry rules, prior anti-PD-1, anti-PD-L1 or anti-CTLA-4 therapy was allowed, and about 40% had some.

This table comes from immunoSEQ multiplex PCR, and its TCRdb copy is limited to in-frame clones, with some not included. The table shows 25,000 to 30,000 clones, with 70% to 80% occurring only once. J lost 8 bases, V lost 1 base, and 1 base had no gene match. Germline loops: CDR1 SGHVS, CDR2 FNYEAQ. The CDR3 sequence is 12 residues long. The chain is built from TRBV7-6 and TRBJ1-1; 7 bases align to TRBD1. Source: CD4+ or CD8+ T cells sorted from blood, taken in a trial of the OX40 agonist ivuxolimab. The TCR originated in an adult with an advanced solid tumor such as melanoma, head and neck, liver or kidney cancer. CDR3 sequence: CASSLEGQEAFF. For the CDR3, the DNA is TGTGCCAGCAGCTTAGAGGGACAGGAAGCTTTCTTT.